A selection of T cell receptor beta chains follows, all from one sample in a study of molecular identifiers for immune sequencing clone quantification. TCRdb re-called the PCR reads through MiXCR, storing one row per CDR3 protein. The sample consists of nearly 2,500 distinct CDR3 sequences, 15% to 20% of them appearing once. Material: naive CD8+ T cells from blood, with Jurkat cell RNA spiked in. Receptors were obtained from a human donor in good health. Some libraries in this study had Jurkat cell RNA spiked in. CDR3s leave out the opening cysteine and the closing phenylalanine or tryptophan. Fields, in order: CDR3 protein, V gene, J gene.

CDR3aa: ASSPQTDTQY
v_gene: TRBV18
j_gene: TRBJ2-3

CDR3aa: ASSYSSYHEQF
v_gene: TRBV6-2/TRBV6-3
j_gene: TRBJ2-1

CDR3aa: ASSISAQGGSTDTQY
v_gene: TRBV19
j_gene: TRBJ2-3

CDR3aa: ASSLLAFNTEAF
v_gene: TRBV12-3/TRBV12-4
j_gene: TRBJ1-1

CDR3aa: ASSTGLFYNEQF
v_gene: TRBV19
j_gene: TRBJ2-1

CDR3aa: ASSQDAVGLGQPQH
v_gene: TRBV4-1
j_gene: TRBJ1-5

CDR3aa: ASSDLAVIDTQY
v_gene: TRBV2
j_gene: TRBJ2-3

CDR3aa: ASSVGTFDEQY
v_gene: TRBV9
j_gene: TRBJ2-7

CDR3aa: ASSPEGARNQPQH
v_gene: TRBV27
j_gene: TRBJ1-5

CDR3aa: SVGTGRSYEQY
v_gene: TRBV29-1
j_gene: TRBJ2-7

CDR3aa: ASSQRTGEKTQY
v_gene: TRBV3-1
j_gene: TRBJ2-5

CDR3aa: SVASGTEAF
v_gene: TRBV29-1
j_gene: TRBJ1-1

CDR3aa: ASSFYAPSGNEQF
v_gene: TRBV28
j_gene: TRBJ2-1

CDR3aa: VSRLTSGSRHEQF
v_gene: TRBV2
j_gene: TRBJ2-1

CDR3aa: ASSSSSGPYEQY
v_gene: TRBV6-5
j_gene: TRBJ2-7

CDR3aa: ASSPRAYSTGEQY
v_gene: TRBV6-5
j_gene: TRBJ2-7

CDR3aa: SVGPNSDNEQF
v_gene: TRBV29-1
j_gene: TRBJ2-1

CDR3aa: ASSGTSGGSYEQY
v_gene: TRBV18
j_gene: TRBJ2-7

CDR3aa: ASGPYQPQH
v_gene: TRBV27
j_gene: TRBJ1-5

CDR3aa: ASSQDLGRSYEQY
v_gene: TRBV14
j_gene: TRBJ2-7

CDR3aa: ASSLAEPGVGTDTQY
v_gene: TRBV5-1
j_gene: TRBJ2-3

CDR3aa: ASSWNREYEQY
v_gene: TRBV19
j_gene: TRBJ2-7

CDR3aa: ASSQRESTGELF
v_gene: TRBV25-1
j_gene: TRBJ2-2

CDR3aa: SASPLAGAYEQY
v_gene: TRBV20-1
j_gene: TRBJ2-7

CDR3aa: ASSQEYGHSPGNQPQH
v_gene: TRBV4-1
j_gene: TRBJ1-5

CDR3aa: SVITGPSYEQY
v_gene: TRBV29-1
j_gene: TRBJ2-7

CDR3aa: ASRGGTAEVQF
v_gene: TRBV7-9
j_gene: TRBJ2-1

CDR3aa: ATRSSGSREQY
v_gene: TRBV15
j_gene: TRBJ2-7

CDR3aa: ASSFAGSTDTQY
v_gene: TRBV12-3/TRBV12-4
j_gene: TRBJ2-3

CDR3aa: ASSIGTVQETQY
v_gene: TRBV7-9
j_gene: TRBJ2-5

CDR3aa: SAPSDSQLGYT
v_gene: TRBV20-1
j_gene: TRBJ1-2

CDR3aa: ASSSRAQWTQY
v_gene: TRBV27
j_gene: TRBJ2-5

CDR3aa: ASSVGVNYGYT
v_gene: TRBV25-1
j_gene: TRBJ1-2

CDR3aa: ASSLSTGGGQY
v_gene: TRBV27
j_gene: TRBJ2-4

CDR3aa: ASSFGTGGIGNEQF
v_gene: TRBV6-5
j_gene: TRBJ2-1

CDR3aa: ASSTGVDTQY
v_gene: TRBV6-5
j_gene: TRBJ2-3

CDR3aa: ASSFGLSEAF
v_gene: TRBV7-9
j_gene: TRBJ1-1

CDR3aa: ASGVDYNEQF
v_gene: TRBV28
j_gene: TRBJ2-1

CDR3aa: ASSAETSEQETQY
v_gene: TRBV5-4
j_gene: TRBJ2-5

CDR3aa: ASSYAADEQY
v_gene: TRBV6-2/TRBV6-3
j_gene: TRBJ2-7

CDR3aa: ASSLIDGGELF
v_gene: TRBV27
j_gene: TRBJ2-2

CDR3aa: ASSLMGQENTEAF
v_gene: TRBV5-1
j_gene: TRBJ1-1